These T cell receptor beta chains were read from a single sample in a study of vaccination and CD4 T cells after COVID-19. TCRdb reprocessed the PCR reads via MiXCR and lists one record per CDR3 protein. Among approximately 17,000 distinct CDR3 sequences, around two thirds were seen once, and the ten largest hold roughly 1.1%. The material sequenced was CD4+ T cells from blood, taken after SARS-CoV-2 vaccination. The origin of the receptors is a human donor who had recovered from COVID-19. Each CDR3 is given with its conserved first and last residue. D genes are given only for firm matches. Only part of the rows carry a size: once, few, many, or a class if the clone is expanded.

v_gene: TRBV20-1; j_gene: TRBJ1-5; abundance: few; d_gene: NA; CDR3nt: TGCAGTGCTCCCAGGACAGCGATAGACGGCAATCAGCCCCAGCATTTT; CDR3aa: CSAPRTAIDGNQPQHF
v_gene: TRBV20-1; j_gene: TRBJ1-1; abundance: NA; d_gene: NA; CDR3nt: TGCAGTGCTAGAGCGGGTAGGGCAGCTTTCTTT; CDR3aa: CSARAGRAAFF
v_gene: TRBV28; j_gene: TRBJ2-7; abundance: NA; d_gene: TRBD1; CDR3nt: TGTGCCAGCAGGGACGGAGTGGGGATACCGGGACAGGTCTCCTACGAGCAGTACTTC; CDR3aa: CASRDGVGIPGQVSYEQYF
v_gene: TRBV6-2/TRBV6-3; j_gene: TRBJ1-2; abundance: few; d_gene: NA; CDR3nt: TGTGCCAGCATCGGGCGGGGACGTGATGGCTACACCTTC; CDR3aa: CASIGRGRDGYTF
v_gene: TRBV4-2; j_gene: TRBJ2-7; abundance: NA; d_gene: TRBD2; CDR3nt: TGTGCCAGCAGCCCAGGGACTAGCGGGATTTACGAGCAGTACTTC; CDR3aa: CASSPGTSGIYEQYF
v_gene: TRBV7-6; j_gene: TRBJ2-3; abundance: NA; d_gene: NA; CDR3nt: TGTGCCAGCAGCAAAAGGGGAGATACGCAGTATTTT; CDR3aa: CASSKRGDTQYF
v_gene: TRBV27; j_gene: TRBJ1-1; abundance: NA; d_gene: NA; CDR3nt: TGTGCCAGCAGTCCAGTTTCTGGGACTGAAGCTTTCTTT; CDR3aa: CASSPVSGTEAFF
v_gene: TRBV7-2; j_gene: TRBJ2-7; abundance: few; d_gene: NA; CDR3nt: TGTGCCAGCAGCTTAGACCTGGGACTCTATTTGGAGCAGTACTTC; CDR3aa: CASSLDLGLYLEQYF
v_gene: TRBV7-8; j_gene: TRBJ2-2; abundance: NA; d_gene: NA; CDR3nt: TGTGCCAGCAGCTTACTACTAGTAACCGGGGAGCTGTTTTTT; CDR3aa: CASSLLLVTGELFF
v_gene: TRBV7-3; j_gene: TRBJ1-5; abundance: NA; d_gene: NA; CDR3nt: TGTGCCAGCAGCTTAACTGGAGATCAGCCCCAGCATTTT; CDR3aa: CASSLTGDQPQHF
v_gene: TRBV7-3; j_gene: TRBJ2-3; abundance: few; d_gene: NA; CDR3nt: TGTGCCAGCAGCTTAAATGTCGAAGATACGCAGTATTTT; CDR3aa: CASSLNVEDTQYF
v_gene: TRBV10-3; j_gene: TRBJ1-1; abundance: few; d_gene: TRBD1; CDR3nt: TGTGCCATCAGTGCCGGGGGACAGGGGGCCGAAGGAGCTTTCTTT; CDR3aa: CAISAGGQGAEGAFF
v_gene: TRBV14; j_gene: TRBJ2-3; abundance: NA; d_gene: TRBD2; CDR3nt: TGTGCCAGCAGCAACAGCTGGACTAGCGGCACAGATACGCAGTATTTT; CDR3aa: CASSNSWTSGTDTQYF
v_gene: TRBV6-1; j_gene: TRBJ2-6; abundance: NA; d_gene: NA; CDR3nt: TGTGCCAGCAGTGAAGTTACAGCCCCAGGGGCCAACGTCCTGACTTTC; CDR3aa: CASSEVTAPGANVLTF
v_gene: TRBV6-1; j_gene: TRBJ2-7; abundance: NA; d_gene: NA; CDR3nt: TGTGCCAGCCGAGGAGCATTCTACGAGCAGTACTTC; CDR3aa: CASRGAFYEQYF
v_gene: TRBV6-1; j_gene: TRBJ1-2; abundance: few; d_gene: TRBD1; CDR3nt: TGTGCCAGCAGTGAACAGGGACAGGGGTTTGGCTATGGCTACACCTTC; CDR3aa: CASSEQGQGFGYGYTF
v_gene: TRBV6-1; j_gene: TRBJ2-7; abundance: NA; d_gene: TRBD2; CDR3nt: TGTGCCAGTAGACTAGCGGGAGGGCTGCAGTACGAGCAGTACTTC; CDR3aa: CASRLAGGLQYEQYF
v_gene: TRBV12-3/TRBV12-4; j_gene: TRBJ1-5; abundance: NA; d_gene: NA; CDR3nt: TGTGCCAGCAGTTCTTGGGAAAATAGCAATCAGCCCCAGCATTTT; CDR3aa: CASSSWENSNQPQHF
v_gene: TRBV2; j_gene: TRBJ1-4; abundance: NA; d_gene: NA; CDR3nt: TGTGCCAGCACCTCTCGGGGGGGAAAACTGTTTTTT; CDR3aa: CASTSRGGKLFF
v_gene: TRBV11-2; j_gene: TRBJ1-5; abundance: NA; d_gene: NA; CDR3nt: TGTGCCAGCAGCCCGGGGGGGGCTTGGAATCAGCCCCAGCATTTT; CDR3aa: CASSPGGAWNQPQHF
v_gene: TRBV24-1; j_gene: TRBJ2-1; abundance: NA; d_gene: TRBD2; CDR3nt: TGTGCCACCAGCGGCCACGGGAGGGCCTCAGTCTATGAGCAGTTCTTC; CDR3aa: CATSGHGRASVYEQFF
v_gene: TRBV6-4; j_gene: TRBJ2-1; abundance: NA; d_gene: TRBD2; CDR3nt: TGTGCCAGCAGTTATCGGCTAGCGGGCCCAAACAATGAGCAGTTCTTC; CDR3aa: CASSYRLAGPNNEQFF
v_gene: TRBV7-9; j_gene: TRBJ1-2; abundance: few; d_gene: TRBD1; CDR3nt: TGTGCCAGCAGCTCTCCGGGACAGGGGATTGGCTACACCTTC; CDR3aa: CASSSPGQGIGYTF
v_gene: TRBV20-1; j_gene: TRBJ2-7; abundance: NA; d_gene: TRBD1; CDR3nt: TGCAGTGCTAGAGACCGGGACAGGGAGTACGAGCAGTACTTC; CDR3aa: CSARDRDREYEQYF
v_gene: TRBV18; j_gene: TRBJ2-5; abundance: NA; d_gene: NA; CDR3nt: TGTGCCAGCTCACCCTCGGAGGGAGAGACCCAGTACTTC; CDR3aa: CASSPSEGETQYF
v_gene: TRBV7-2; j_gene: TRBJ2-5; abundance: NA; d_gene: NA; CDR3nt: TGTGCCAGCAGCAAAAGCTGGGCTATCTCTGAGACCCAGTACTTC; CDR3aa: CASSKSWAISETQYF
v_gene: TRBV2; j_gene: TRBJ2-2; abundance: once; d_gene: TRBD2; CDR3nt: TGTGCCAGCAATCAGCGGGAGGCCGGGGAGCTGTTTTTT; CDR3aa: CASNQREAGELFF
v_gene: TRBV27; j_gene: TRBJ2-3; abundance: NA; d_gene: TRBD2; CDR3nt: TGTGCCAGCAGGAGAATAGCGGGAGTGGGAGATACGCAGTATTTT; CDR3aa: CASRRIAGVGDTQYF
v_gene: TRBV20-1; j_gene: TRBJ1-5; abundance: NA; d_gene: TRBD1; CDR3nt: TGCAGTGCCCCTAGGACAGGGGCTCTCAATCAGCCCCAGCATTTT; CDR3aa: CSAPRTGALNQPQHF
v_gene: TRBV28; j_gene: TRBJ1-1; abundance: NA; d_gene: NA; CDR3nt: TGTGCCAGCAGTTTTTGGCAGGGATCGAACACTGAAGCTTTCTTT; CDR3aa: CASSFWQGSNTEAFF
v_gene: TRBV6-8; j_gene: TRBJ1-1; abundance: NA; d_gene: NA; CDR3nt: TGTGCCAGCAGTCGGCTCTGGGGATTGAGAACATGTAGCACTGAAGCTTTCTTT; CDR3aa: CASSRLWGLRTCSTEAFF
v_gene: TRBV6-2/TRBV6-3; j_gene: TRBJ2-7; abundance: NA; d_gene: TRBD1; CDR3nt: TGTGCCAGCACCAAATCGACAGGGGGAAATTCCGAACAGTACTTC; CDR3aa: CASTKSTGGNSEQYF
v_gene: TRBV20-1; j_gene: TRBJ1-2; abundance: NA; d_gene: NA; CDR3nt: TGCAGTGCTAGAGCCAACACGGGACAACCTACATCCTATGGCTACACCTTC; CDR3aa: CSARANTGQPTSYGYTF
v_gene: TRBV28; j_gene: TRBJ1-2; abundance: NA; d_gene: TRBD1; CDR3nt: TGTGCCAGCAGTCCTTTCAGAGACAGGGAAAATGGCTACACCTTC; CDR3aa: CASSPFRDRENGYTF
v_gene: TRBV6-1; j_gene: TRBJ1-5; abundance: NA; d_gene: TRBD1; CDR3nt: TGTGCCAGCGCGGGACAGCATAGCAATCAGCCCCAGCATTTT; CDR3aa: CASAGQHSNQPQHF
v_gene: TRBV2; j_gene: TRBJ1-2; abundance: NA; d_gene: NA; CDR3nt: TGTGCCAGCCGTCCTCAAAGCTATGGCTACACCTTC; CDR3aa: CASRPQSYGYTF
v_gene: TRBV5-6; j_gene: TRBJ2-2; abundance: once; d_gene: NA; CDR3nt: TGTGCCAGCAGCTTGGGGCAGGGTGGGACCGGGGAGCTGTTTTTT; CDR3aa: CASSLGQGGTGELFF
v_gene: TRBV7-2; j_gene: TRBJ2-3; abundance: once; d_gene: NA; CDR3nt: TGTGCCAGCAGCTTTTACACAGGACTAACAGATACGCAGTATTTT; CDR3aa: CASSFYTGLTDTQYF
v_gene: TRBV7-9; j_gene: TRBJ2-3; abundance: NA; d_gene: NA; CDR3nt: TGTGCCAGCAGCTTAGTCGGGGCAGATACGCAGTATTTT; CDR3aa: CASSLVGADTQYF
v_gene: TRBV4-2; j_gene: TRBJ2-6; abundance: NA; d_gene: NA; CDR3nt: TGTGCCAGCAGCCAAGTTCAGGGTAGGTCTGGGGCCAACGTCCTGACTTTC; CDR3aa: CASSQVQGRSGANVLTF
v_gene: TRBV15; j_gene: TRBJ2-1; abundance: NA; d_gene: NA; CDR3nt: TGTGCCACCGCTAGCGCGGACTACAATGAGCAGTTCTTC; CDR3aa: CATASADYNEQFF
v_gene: TRBV20-1; j_gene: TRBJ2-1; abundance: NA; d_gene: TRBD2; CDR3nt: TGCAGTGCTAGAACTAGCGGGAGAAGTGATAATGAGCAGTTCTTC; CDR3aa: CSARTSGRSDNEQFF
v_gene: TRBV20-1; j_gene: TRBJ1-1; abundance: NA; d_gene: NA; CDR3nt: TGCAGTGCCCGCCTCTTAGGGAACACTGAAGCTTTCTTT; CDR3aa: CSARLLGNTEAFF
v_gene: TRBV5-4; j_gene: TRBJ1-2; abundance: NA; d_gene: NA; CDR3nt: TGTGCCAGCAGCGAGGGGACGTATGGCTACACCTTC; CDR3aa: CASSEGTYGYTF
v_gene: TRBV7-2; j_gene: TRBJ2-1; abundance: few; d_gene: NA; CDR3nt: TGTGCCAGCAGCTTAGCCGGGGGTCGTAGGAATGAGCAGTTCTTC; CDR3aa: CASSLAGGRRNEQFF
v_gene: TRBV28; j_gene: TRBJ2-7; abundance: once; d_gene: NA; CDR3nt: TGTGCCAGCAGCCTAAGTTTCGGGGACGGTGGTTACGAGCAGTACTTC; CDR3aa: CASSLSFGDGGYEQYF
v_gene: TRBV30; j_gene: TRBJ1-1; abundance: NA; d_gene: NA; CDR3nt: TGTGCCTGGACCAAAATTGGGGGCGATGAAGCTTTCTTT; CDR3aa: CAWTKIGGDEAFF
v_gene: TRBV20-1; j_gene: TRBJ2-5; abundance: NA; d_gene: TRBD1; CDR3nt: TGCAGTGCCCTGGACAGGGAAGAGACCCAGTACTTC; CDR3aa: CSALDREETQYF
v_gene: TRBV20-1; j_gene: TRBJ1-1; abundance: few; d_gene: NA; CDR3nt: TGCAGTGCGCAGACAGCTTACTTAGTAAACACTGAAGCTTTCTTT; CDR3aa: CSAQTAYLVNTEAFF
v_gene: TRBV6-2/TRBV6-3; j_gene: TRBJ2-2; abundance: NA; d_gene: NA; CDR3nt: TGTGCCAGCAGTTACCCGAGGCGGGGGCCCACCGGGGAGCTGTTTTTT; CDR3aa: CASSYPRRGPTGELFF
v_gene: TRBV12-2; j_gene: TRBJ2-3; abundance: NA; d_gene: NA; CDR3nt: TGTGCAAGTCGCTATCGAAGACAGGGATTGGGGAACTGGGGGTCTAGCACAGATACGCAGTATTTT; CDR3aa: CASRYRRQGLGNWGSSTDTQYF
v_gene: TRBV7-9; j_gene: TRBJ1-6; abundance: NA; d_gene: NA; CDR3nt: TGTGCCAGCAGCTTAGTGTCCGGGACCGGGGGTAATTCACCCCTCCACTTT; CDR3aa: CASSLVSGTGGNSPLHF
v_gene: TRBV7-9; j_gene: TRBJ1-1; abundance: NA; d_gene: NA; CDR3nt: TGTGCCAGCAGCTTAGCTAGCACTGAAGCTTTCTTT; CDR3aa: CASSLASTEAFF
v_gene: TRBV12-3/TRBV12-4; j_gene: TRBJ1-5; abundance: few; d_gene: TRBD1; CDR3nt: TGTGCCAGCAGTTTCGGAGGACAGGGGAATCAGCCCCAGCATTTT; CDR3aa: CASSFGGQGNQPQHF
v_gene: TRBV7-8; j_gene: TRBJ1-6; abundance: few; d_gene: NA; CDR3nt: TGTGCCAGCAGCACCCGGACTCAGGAGCCCCTCCACTTT; CDR3aa: CASSTRTQEPLHF
v_gene: TRBV19; j_gene: TRBJ1-1; abundance: few; d_gene: NA; CDR3nt: TGTGCCAGTAGTGAGCCGGGCCCCAGGCCCGCTTTCTTT; CDR3aa: CASSEPGPRPAFF
v_gene: TRBV11-2; j_gene: TRBJ2-3; abundance: few; d_gene: TRBD2; CDR3nt: TGTGCAAGCGGGAGGTTAACAGATACGCAGTATTTT; CDR3aa: CASGRLTDTQYF
v_gene: TRBV20-1; j_gene: TRBJ2-2; abundance: few; d_gene: NA; CDR3nt: TGCAGTGCTCGCCTTTGGGCCGGGGAGCTGTTTTTT; CDR3aa: CSARLWAGELFF